This record covers a single TCR beta chain. 60 Vbeta and 13 Jbeta primers were used in PCR. As processed by the authors: Later analysis identified around 85 million unique TCR beta chains, around 10 million shared. Generated by immunoSEQ multiplex PCR, the TCRdb table keeps only in-frame clones and is missing some. V, J and clone size reflect that table, while D and trimming were determined from the DNA. In the table there are 100,000 to 120,000 clones, 60% to 85% of which are singletons. The CDR3 covers 14 residues. Germline loops: CDR1 SGHTA, CDR2 FQGNSA. V was cut by 3 bases and J by 0 bases, with 9 bases left in between. The source of the sample is a study of cytomegalovirus exposure and HLA in healthy donors.

The sequence derives from a male donor in good health and CMV-seronegative. Sequencing was done on a sample of PBMCs. The V gene is TRBV7-2, the J gene TRBJ2-7, with a tentative D call TRBD1 (5 bases). The CDR3 region is CASSFDSSSYEQYF. The CDR3 nucleotides read TGTGCCAGCAGCTTTGACAGTTCCTCCTACGAGCAGTACTTC.